These T cell receptor beta chains were read from a single sample in a study of CD8+ T cells in alopecia areata. The repertoire was sequenced with immunoSEQ multiplex PCR; TCRdb's copy has only in-frame clones and lacks some. The profile shows 160,000 or so clones, roughly 70% of them singletons. The specimen comprised CD8+ T cells sorted from blood, sampled at week 0. All receptors come from a human donor with alopecia areata. Each CDR3 is given with its conserved first and last residue. D genes are given only for firm matches. Rows may omit the clone size; those that give it use once, few, many or a size class.

CDR3aa	CDR3nt	j_gene	v_gene	abundance	d_gene
CASSQHSTSGGADTGELFF	TGTGCCAGCAGCCAACATTCGACTAGCGGGGGGGCCGACACCGGGGAGCTGTTTTTT	TRBJ2-2	TRBV4-2	-	TRBD2
CASSLVTGSEAFF	TGTGCCAGCAGCTTAGTCACCGGGTCTGAAGCTTTCTTT	TRBJ1-1	TRBV11-3	-	-
CASSQGSAGEQYF	TGTGCCAGCAGCCAAGGGTCGGCCGGGGAGCAGTACTTC	TRBJ2-7	TRBV4-2	once	-
CASSLGFGTAGYGYTF	TGTGCCAGCAGCTTAGGATTCGGGACAGCCGGCTATGGCTACACCTTC	TRBJ1-2	TRBV11-2	-	TRBD1
CASSLGTSSYNEQFF	TGTGCCAGCAGCTTGGGGACAAGCTCCTACAATGAGCAGTTCTTC	TRBJ2-1	TRBV13	-	-
CASSDLGGQGLFEQYF	TGTGCCAGCTCTGACCTGGGGGGACAGGGTCTCTTCGAGCAGTACTTC	TRBJ2-7	TRBV18	few	TRBD1
CASSDSTGGYNEQFF	TGTGCCAGCAGTGACTCGACGGGGGGGTACAATGAGCAGTTCTTC	TRBJ2-1	TRBV6-4	-	TRBD2
CATWGGITDTQYF	TGCGCCACCTGGGGAGGAATCACAGATACGCAGTATTTT	TRBJ2-3	TRBV5-1	-	-
CASTWTGDYNSPLHF	TGTGCCAGCACTTGGACAGGCGATTATAATTCACCCCTCCACTTT	TRBJ1-6	TRBV6-1	-	TRBD1
CASSPEGGGPSHEQFF	TGTGCCAGCAGCCCCGAGGGGGGGGGCCCTTCCCATGAGCAGTTCTTC	TRBJ2-1	TRBV9	-	-
CASSVVAGELFF	TGTGCCAGCAGCGTAGTTGCCGGGGAGCTGTTTTTT	TRBJ2-2	TRBV9	-	-
CSVEEPTVGSGELFF	TGCAGCGTTGAAGAGCCGACAGTCGGGTCCGGGGAGCTGTTTTTT	TRBJ2-2	TRBV29-1	-	-
CASSLPLGEGTEAFF	TGTGCCAGCAGCCTCCCCCTGGGTGAGGGCACTGAAGCTTTCTTT	TRBJ1-1	TRBV9	-	-
CASSAPEGANVLTF	TGTGCCAGCAGCGCCCCTGAGGGGGCCAACGTCCTGACTTTC	TRBJ2-6	TRBV7-9	-	-
CASTRGDEQFF	TGCGCCAGCACCAGAGGTGATGAGCAGTTCTTC	TRBJ2-1	TRBV5-1	-	-
CASSPIVQIYGYTF	TGTGCCAGCAGCCCGATTGTACAGATATATGGCTACACCTTC	TRBJ1-2	TRBV4-2	-	-
CSVVRGDSYEQYF	TGCAGCGTTGTAAGGGGGGATTCCTACGAGCAGTACTTC	TRBJ2-7	TRBV29-1	once	-
CASSLAYEQYF	TGTGCCAGCTCCCTCGCCTACGAGCAGTACTTC	TRBJ2-7	TRBV25-1	-	-
CSVASSGLEQFF	TGCAGCGTTGCGTCGTCGGGGCTTGAGCAGTTCTTC	TRBJ2-1	TRBV29-1	few	-
CASSDAWGNQPQHF	TGTGCCAGCAGTGACGCTTGGGGCAATCAGCCCCAGCATTTT	TRBJ1-5	TRBV25-1	-	-
CASSDFGTGDYEQYF	TGTGCCAGCAGTGATTTTGGGACAGGGGACTACGAGCAGTACTTC	TRBJ2-7	TRBV2	-	TRBD1
CASSVRTAPLYGYTF	TGTGCCAGCAGCGTCCGGACAGCCCCCCTCTATGGCTACACCTTC	TRBJ1-2	TRBV13	-	-